The clone carrying this TCR beta chain was seen a few times. Template material for amplifying TCR beta CDR3 regions consisted of RNA transcripts. A first-round RT-PCR of the TCR CDR3 used the HTBI primer set. TCRdb re-called the multiplex PCR reads through MiXCR, storing one row per CDR3 protein. This sample has some 770,000 distinct CDR3 sequences, with roughly 15% found just once. These data come from a study of T cells in Graves' hyperthyroidism and ophthalmopathy. This sequence was found in a man aged 18 to 35 with Graves' hyperthyroidism. Sequenced material: blood.

The DNA of the CDR3 is TGCAGCGTTGAAAGCCTAGGGAGCAACAATGAGCAGTTCTTC. This gives the protein CSVESLGSNNEQFF. V gene TRBV29-1 combines with J gene TRBJ2-1; possible D gene TRBD2, 5 bases. The CDR3 sequence is 14 residues long. Trimming stripped 2 bases from V and 5 bases from J, with 13 bases between. Germline V gives CDR1 SQVTM, CDR2 ANQGSEA.